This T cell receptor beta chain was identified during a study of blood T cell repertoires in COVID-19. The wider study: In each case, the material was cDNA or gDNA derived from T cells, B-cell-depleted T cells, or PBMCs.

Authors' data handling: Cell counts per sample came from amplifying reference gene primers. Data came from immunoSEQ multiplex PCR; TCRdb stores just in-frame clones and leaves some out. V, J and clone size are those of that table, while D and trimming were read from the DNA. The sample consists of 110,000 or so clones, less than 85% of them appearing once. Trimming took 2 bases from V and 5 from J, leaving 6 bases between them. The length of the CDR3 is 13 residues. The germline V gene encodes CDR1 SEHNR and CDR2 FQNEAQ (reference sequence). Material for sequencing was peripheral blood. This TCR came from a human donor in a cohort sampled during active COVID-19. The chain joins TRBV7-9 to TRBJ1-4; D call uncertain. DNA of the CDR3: TGTGCCAGCAGCTTACCACACAATGAAAAACTGTTTTTT. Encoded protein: CASSLPHNEKLFF. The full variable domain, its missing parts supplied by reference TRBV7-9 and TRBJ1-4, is DTGVSQNPRHKITKRGQNVTFRCDPISEHNRLYWYRQTLGQGPEFLTYFQNEAQLEKSRLLSDRFSAERPKGSFSTLEIQRTEQGDSAMYLCASSLPHNEKLFFGSGTQLSVL.